Listed here is a single T cell receptor beta chain. The entry originates in a study of cytomegalovirus exposure and HLA in healthy donors. The PCR ran on 60 Vbeta and 13 Jbeta primers. Method: immunoSEQ multiplex PCR; TCRdb's copy keeps in-frame clones and lacks some. The table has about 200,000 clones, around three quarters seen once. This CDR3 spans 16 amino acids. CDR1 and CDR2 (germline): LNHDA, SQIVND (reference sequence). V was shortened by 4 bases and J by 3 bases, with 16 bases between the two germline ends. The sample consisted of PBMCs. This sequence joins TRBV19 and TRBJ1-3; D is uncertain. The TCR was taken from a man aged 25 to 45 in good health and CMV-seronegative. In DNA form, the CDR3 reads TGTGCCAGTAGTACAGATACAGACATTCGTGGAAACACCATATATTTT. Amino acids: CASSTDTDIRGNTIYF. The full variable domain, in which reference TRBV19 and TRBJ1-3 provide the parts outside the CDR3, is DGGITQSPKYLFRKEGQNVTLSCEQNLNHDAMYWYRQDPGQGLRLIYYSQIVNDFQKGDIAEGYSVSREKKESFPLTVTSAQKNPTAFYLCASSTDTDIRGNTIYFGEGSWLTVV.